This T cell receptor (beta chain) was sequenced in a study of T cell responses to AZD1222 COVID-19 vaccine. General study findings and limits: At baseline, seropositivity was found in only a handful of AZD1222 recipients. Donors were largely white British and mainly female; clonal diversity was possibly underestimated. Dominant at 160-218 and 743-854, vaccine-associated CD4 TCRs also spanned spike. Sampled repertoires all dated from after the peak T cell response.

Germline V gene sequence: CDR1 SQVTM, CDR2 ANQGSEA. CDR3 length: 21 residues. V lost 5 bases and J lost 0; bases outside the gene matches: 21. A note on this clone: The target antigen is unknown.

The table came from immunoSEQ multiplex PCR; TCRdb's copy has only in-frame clones and leaves some out. Seen here are some 150,000 clones, 90% observed once, and the top ten hold approximately 1.6%. The sequence derives from an adult in good health. This specimen was peripheral blood, taken on day 0 of AZD1222 vaccination. The rearrangement joins TRBV29-1 to TRBJ1-5; TRBD1 agrees at 11 bases. Written as DNA, the CDR3 is TGCAGCGTTTATCAGACCAGTGTCAGGACAGGGGGCCCTTATAGCAATCAGCCCCAGCATTTT. Its protein is CSVYQTSVRTGGPYSNQPQHF. Full variable domain (outside the CDR3, taken from reference TRBV29-1 and TRBJ1-5): SAVISQKPSRDICQRGTSLTIQCQVDSQVTMMFWYRQQPGQSLTLIATANQGSEATYESGFVIDKFPISRPNLTFSTLTVSNMSPEDSSIYLCSVYQTSVRTGGPYSNQPQHFGDGTRLSIL.